The 21 T cell receptor beta chains in this list originate from one sample, sequenced in a study of blood T cell repertoires in COVID-19. Measured with immunoSEQ multiplex PCR; TCRdb has only the in-frame clones, and not every one. The sample includes 150,000 to 200,000 clones, roughly nine tenths of them seen just once. Sequencing was done on a sample of peripheral blood. The receptors originated from a woman aged 55-75 years with COVID-19, enrolled during active disease.

The rearrangement joins TRBV7-8 to TRBJ1-5; D is possibly TRBD1 (5 bases). The length of the CDR3 is 18 residues. V was cut by 2 bases and J by 2 bases, with 19 bases left in between. Germline V gene data show CDR1 as SGHVS and CDR2 as FQNEAQ. CDR3 sequence: CASSLLVVRGRGNQPQHF. CDR3 DNA sequence: TGTGCCAGCAGCTTATTGGTTGTGCGGGGGAGAGGCAATCAGCCCCAGCATTTT.

This chain links TRBV19 with TRBJ1-2, with a tentative D call TRBD1 (5 bases). This CDR3 comprises 13 residues. Trimming shortened V by 3 bases and J by 7 bases, and 12 bases separated the two germline ends. Germline CDR1 and CDR2: LNHDA and SQIVND (reference sequence). CDR3 protein: CASSMPGGSGYTF. The CDR3 DNA reads TGTGCCAGTAGTATGCCCGGGGGAAGTGGCTACACCTTC. Full variable domain (remainder filled in from reference TRBV19 and TRBJ1-2): DGGITQSPKYLFRKEGQNVTLSCEQNLNHDAMYWYRQDPGQGLRLIYYSQIVNDFQKGDIAEGYSVSREKKESFPLTVTSAQKNPTAFYLCASSMPGGSGYTFGSGTRLTVV.

The chain couples TRBV11-3 to TRBJ2-7, with 9 bases that match TRBD1. The J segment lost 6 bases and the V segment lost 3 bases, leaving 6 bases of the junction unmatched. CDR3 length equals 14 residues. Germline CDR1 and CDR2: SGHNT and YENEEA. The CDR3 loop is CASSFSGQGSEQYF. CDR3 bases: TGTGCCAGCAGCTTCTCGGGACAGGGATCCGAGCAGTACTTC.

This chain links TRBV4-3 with TRBJ2-7; 14 positions match TRBD2. This CDR3 has 15 residues. V lost 1 base, J lost 4 bases, and 0 bases stayed unmatched. Germline loops: CDR1 LGHNA, CDR2 YSLEER. CDR3 coding DNA: TGCGCCAGCAGCCAAGGGACTAGCGGGAGGTACGAGCAGTACTTC. It is translated as CASSQGTSGRYEQYF.

This clone has a single count. V and J are TRBV5-6 and TRBJ1-1; no definite D call. This CDR3 contains 13 residues. The germline CDR1 and CDR2 sequences are SGHDT and YYEEEE. Trimming shortened V by 4 bases and J by 3 bases, and 10 bases separated the two germline ends. CDR3 sequence: CASSRDSYTEAFF. CDR3 coding DNA: TGTGCCAGCAGCCGTGACTCCTACACTGAAGCTTTCTTT.

This clone was observed a single time. One end of the junction does not line up with germline, which may come from a read error. This rearrangement joins TRBV5-1 to TRBJ2-2; D possibly corresponds to TRBD1 (6 bases). The CDR3 sequence is 15 residues long. From germline, CDR1 is SGHRS and CDR2 YFSETQ. The CDR3 DNA reads as TGCGCCAGCAGCTTGGTCCAGGGGAACACTGGGGAGCTGTTTTTT. Translating it yields CASSLVQGNTGELFF. Together with reference TRBV5-1 and TRBJ2-2, the CDR3 gives the full variable domain: KAGVTQTPRYLIKTRGQQVTLSCSPISGHRSVSWYQQTPGQGLQFLFEYFSETQRNKGNFPGRFSGRQFSNSRSEMNVSTLELGDSALYLCASSLVQGNTGELFFGEGSRLTVL.

The V gene is TRBV4-3, the J gene TRBJ2-2; D is possibly TRBD2 (6 bases). V was clipped by 6 bases and J by 4 bases, with 9 bases between them. The CDR3 extends over 13 amino acids. The germline CDR1 and CDR2 sequences are LGHNA and YSLEER. CDR3 residues: CASSSGGTGELFF. CDR3 DNA sequence: TGCGCCAGCAGTTCCGGGGGCACCGGGGAGCTGTTTTTT.

This sequence joins TRBV6-5 and TRBJ1-5, with 7 nucleotides matching TRBD1. V gave up 5 bases and J gave up 5 bases; unmatched junction bases: 3. In germline, CDR1 is MNHEY, CDR2 SVGAGI. The length of the CDR3 is 13 residues. The CDR3 here is CASSRDSYQPQHF. As DNA, the CDR3 is TGTGCCAGCAGTCGGGACAGCTATCAGCCCCAGCATTTT.

This chain links TRBV20-1 with TRBJ2-1; no definite D call. Germline CDR1 and CDR2: DFQATT and SNEGSKA (reference sequence). V shed 0 bases and J shed 10 bases, with 7 bases lying between them. The CDR3 has 11 amino acids. CDR3 nucleotides: TGCAGTGCTAGAGATGAGTACGAGCAGTTCTTC. This sequence encodes CSARDEYEQFF.

This sequence joins TRBV30 and TRBJ1-1; 7 positions match TRBD1. With 2 bases clipped from V and 8 bases from J, the junction kept 8 bases outside the gene matches. In germline, CDR1 is GTSNPN, CDR2 SVGIG (reference sequence). CDR3 length: 13 residues. The CDR3 region is CAWSRDSDGEAFF. CDR3 coding DNA: TGTGCCTGGAGTAGGGACAGCGACGGGGAAGCTTTCTTT.

V usage is TRBV19 and J usage is TRBJ1-5; 7 bases map to TRBD1. The germline gives CDR1 LNHDA, CDR2 SQIVND (reference sequence). The CDR3 covers 14 residues. V shed 4 bases, J shed 7 bases, and the junction held 7 bases outside the gene matches. CDR3 region: CASSTQGGNQPQHF. The CDR3 DNA reads TGTGCCAGTAGTACGCAGGGGGGAAACCAGCCCCAGCATTTT.

The J gene is TRBJ2-7, the V gene TRBV10-2; 8 bases line up with TRBD2. This CDR3 is 15 amino acids long. With 2 bases clipped from V and 1 base from J, the junction kept 4 bases outside the gene matches. The germline V gene encodes CDR1 WSHSY and CDR2 SAAADI. CDR3 residues: CASSETGGRSYEQYF. CDR3 DNA sequence: TGCGCCAGCAGTGAGACGGGAGGGCGGTCCTACGAGCAGTACTTC.

The chain couples TRBV30 to TRBJ1-3; TRBD1 is a possible D gene (5 bases). Between the trimmed V and J ends, which lost 2 bases and 4 bases, there was a span of 15 bases. Germline V gives CDR1 GTSNPN, CDR2 SVGIG (reference sequence). The CDR3 contains 15 residues. CDR3 sequence reads: CAWSLLRDYGNTIYF. The CDR3 DNA follows: TGTGCCTGGAGTCTCCTCAGGGATTACGGAAACACCATATATTTT. The full variable domain, completed using reference TRBV30 and TRBJ1-3, is SQTIHQWPATLVQPVGSPLSLECTVEGTSNPNLYWYRQAAGRGLQLLFYSVGIGQISSEVPQNLSASRPQDRQFILSSKKLLLSDSGFYLCAWSLLRDYGNTIYFGEGSWLTVV.

This clone showed up just a few times. The chain links TRBV24-1 to TRBJ2-1, with 9 bases aligning to TRBD1. Germline V CDR1 and CDR2: KGHDR, SFDVKD. The CDR3 is made up of 16 amino acids. Germline trimming cut 3 bases from V and 0 bases from J; bases unmatched to any gene: 2. The CDR3 DNA follows: TGTGCCACCAGTGATATGACAGGGGGCTCCTACAATGAGCAGTTCTTC. Residues: CATSDMTGGSYNEQFF.

V and J are TRBV5-1 and TRBJ2-1, with a possible D match to TRBD2 (5 bases). Trimming shortened V by 0 bases and J by 0 bases, and 10 bases separated the two germline ends. This CDR3 contains 16 residues. Germline assignment: CDR1 SGHRS and CDR2 YFSETQ. CDR3 in DNA: TGCGCCAGCAGCTTGGGAGGGAGCGGCTCCTACAATGAGCAGTTCTTC. This sequence encodes CASSLGGSGSYNEQFF.

In this sample, this clone turned up a few times. The rearrangement uses TRBV29-1 and TRBJ2-3, with D perhaps TRBD2 (5 bases). The ends were cut back, 5 bases at V and 4 bases at J, with 7 bases in the middle. Germline CDR1 SQVTM, CDR2 ANQGSEA. The CDR3 is made up of 11 amino acids. This CDR3 reads CSVSGSDTQYF. CDR3 nucleotide sequence: TGCAGCGTTAGCGGTTCAGATACGCAGTATTTT.

The chain links TRBV4-2 to TRBJ1-2, with a tentative D call TRBD1 (5 bases). Germline V gives CDR1 LGHNA, CDR2 YNFKEQ. Trimming removed 4 bases at V and 8 bases at J, with 8 bases between. This CDR3 region has 11 residues. The CDR3 sequence is CASSPGEGYTF. The DNA of the CDR3 is TGTGCCAGCAGCCCGGGGGAGGGCTACACCTTC.

The V call is TRBV19, the J call TRBJ1-3, with D perhaps matching TRBD1 (6 bases). Trimming pared 1 base from V and 0 bases from J, leaving 13 bases between. The CDR3 consists of 17 residues. Germline CDR1 and CDR2: LNHDA and SQIVND (reference sequence). The DNA of the CDR3 is TGTGCCAGTAGTATAGTCCCCGGACAGCTCTCTGGAAACACCATATATTTT. This codes for CASSIVPGQLSGNTIYF.

Here the CDR3 reads CAWSRGQANYGYTF. Here the CDR3 DNA reads TGTGCCTGGAGTCGGGGACAGGCTAACTATGGCTACACCTTC. The chain carries TRBV30 and TRBJ1-2; 8 bases line up with TRBD1. Germline V gene sequence: CDR1 GTSNPN, CDR2 SVGIG (reference sequence). The CDR3 runs 14 residues. Trimming cost V 2 bases and J 0 bases; bases outside gene matches: 2.

CDR3 amino acids: CASTGLEPNEQFF. In nucleotides, the CDR3 is TGCGCCAGCACCGGACTAGAGCCCAATGAGCAGTTCTTC. This rearrangement joins TRBV5-1 to TRBJ2-1, with 7 bases lining up with TRBD2. J lost 6 bases, V lost 6 bases, and 6 bases had no gene match. Germline V gene lookup returns CDR1 SGHRS and CDR2 YFSETQ. The CDR3 is 13 amino acids.

V gene TRBV29-1 combines with J gene TRBJ1-4; 10 nucleotides line up with TRBD1. The CDR3 is 13 residues long. CDR1 SQVTM and CDR2 ANQGSEA come from the germline V gene. Unmatched junction bases numbered 5, after V lost 6 bases and J lost 7 bases. CDR3 DNA sequence: TGCAGCGTCGCCTGGACAGGGGGTGAAAAACTGTTTTTT. This gives the protein CSVAWTGGEKLFF. The full variable domain, its missing parts supplied by reference TRBV29-1 and TRBJ1-4, is SAVISQKPSRDICQRGTSLTIQCQVDSQVTMMFWYRQQPGQSLTLIATANQGSEATYESGFVIDKFPISRPNLTFSTLTVSNMSPEDSSIYLCSVAWTGGEKLFFGSGTQLSVL.